The T cell receptor beta chain described here comes from a study of CD4+ T cells in melanoma. Findings and limits, study-wide: Reportedly, melanoma neoantigen-specific CD4+ T cells showed varied differentiation states. CD8+ T cell, macrophage and B cell function reportedly correlated with neoantigen-specific CD4+ T cells.

The CDR3 has 11 residues. The germline CDR1 and CDR2 sequences are SQVTM and ANQGSEA. After removal of 5 bases from V and 7 bases from J, the junction contained 3 bases not matched to a gene. A word on this clone: Its antigen is not known. Other DNA sequences in this sample translate to the same CDR3.

Profiling relied on immunoSEQ multiplex PCR, and the TCRdb table lists in-frame clones only, not all of them. The sample holds 20,000 to 25,000 clones, approximately 78% seen once. The sequence derives from a human donor with melanoma. The chain has TRBV29-1 and TRBJ1-2; the match to TRBD1 covers 8 bases. CDR3 protein: CSVQGAAGYTF. For the CDR3, the DNA is TGCAGCGTTCAGGGGGCCGCTGGCTACACCTTC.